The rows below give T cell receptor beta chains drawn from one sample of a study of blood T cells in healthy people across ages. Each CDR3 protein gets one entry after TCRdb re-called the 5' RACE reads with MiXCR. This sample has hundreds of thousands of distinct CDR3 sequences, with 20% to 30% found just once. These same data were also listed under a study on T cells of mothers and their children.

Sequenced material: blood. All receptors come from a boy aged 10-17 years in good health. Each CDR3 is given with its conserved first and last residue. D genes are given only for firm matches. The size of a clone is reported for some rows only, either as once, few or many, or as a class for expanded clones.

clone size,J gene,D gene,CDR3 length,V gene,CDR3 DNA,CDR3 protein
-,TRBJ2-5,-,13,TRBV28,TGTGCCAGCAGTTTGGCCGGGTCTCCGCCCGGTCGGTTC,CASSLAGSPPGRF
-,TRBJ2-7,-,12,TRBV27,TGTGCCAGCAGCCGCATAAGAGGCGAGCAGTACTTC,CASSRIRGEQYF
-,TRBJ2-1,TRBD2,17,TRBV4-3,TGCGCCAGCAGCCTCCACTCTAGCGGGAGCTCCTACAATGAGCAGTTCTTC,CASSLHSSGSSYNEQFF
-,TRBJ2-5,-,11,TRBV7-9,TGTGCCAGCAGCCAAGAGGGGACCCAGTACTTC,CASSQEGTQYF
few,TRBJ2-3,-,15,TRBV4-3,TGCGCCAGCAGCCACGAGGGGAGTGCGACAGATACGCAGTATTTT,CASSHEGSATDTQYF
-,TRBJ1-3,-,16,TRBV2,TGTGCCAGCATTCTGTGGGTACGGGACTCTGGAAACACCATATATTTT,CASILWVRDSGNTIYF
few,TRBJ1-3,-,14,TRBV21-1,TGTGCCAGCACCGGACAGGGGCCTGGAAACACCATATATTTT,CASTGQGPGNTIYF
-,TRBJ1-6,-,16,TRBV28,TGTGCCAGCAGTTTAGCCAGAGGGAAATATAATTCACCCCTCCACTTT,CASSLARGKYNSPLHF
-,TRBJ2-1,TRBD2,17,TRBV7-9,TGTGCCAGCAGCCCGAGCTCCGGGACTAGCGGGAGGAATGAGCAGTTCTTC,CASSPSSGTSGRNEQFF
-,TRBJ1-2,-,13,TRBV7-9,TGTGCCAGCAGCTTAGTAGGTGTCTCTGGCTACACCTTC,CASSLVGVSGYTF
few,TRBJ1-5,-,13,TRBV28,TGTGCCAGCAGTTCGAACAAGAATCAGCCCCAGCATTTT,CASSSNKNQPQHF
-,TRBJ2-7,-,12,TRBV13,TGTGCCAGCAGCTCGGGATTGGCCGAGCAGTACTTC,CASSSGLAEQYF
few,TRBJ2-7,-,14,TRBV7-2,TGTGCCAGCTGCCGGGACCCCCCTTTCTACGAGCAGTACTTC,CASCRDPPFYEQYF
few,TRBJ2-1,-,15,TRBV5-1,TGCGCCAGCAGCTTGGCGGGGGGACAGTACAATGAGCAGTTCTTC,CASSLAGGQYNEQFF
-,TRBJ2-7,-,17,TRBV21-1,TGTGCCAGCAGCCCACAAGGACTAGCGGGACTCTACTACGAGCAGTACTTC,CASSPQGLAGLYYEQYF
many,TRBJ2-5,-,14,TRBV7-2,TGTGCCAGCAGCCCCCAGGTGGGGTTTGAGACCCAGTACTTC,CASSPQVGFETQYF
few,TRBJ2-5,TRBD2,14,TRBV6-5,TGTGCCAGCAGTGGGGGGGGTAACCAAGAGACCCAGTACTTC,CASSGGGNQETQYF
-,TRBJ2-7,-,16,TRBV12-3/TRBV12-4,TGTGCCAGCAGTTTAGACGTCGGAGGGCCAGTGTACGAGCAGTACTTC,CASSLDVGGPVYEQYF
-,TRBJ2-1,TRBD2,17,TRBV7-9,TGTGCCAGCAGCGGAGGATACGGGAGGGGGATCTCTGTTGAGCAGTTCTTC,CASSGGYGRGISVEQFF
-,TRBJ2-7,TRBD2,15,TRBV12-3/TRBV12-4,TGTGCCAGCAGTTGGACACTAGCGGGGGTTTGGGAGCAGTACTTC,CASSWTLAGVWEQYF
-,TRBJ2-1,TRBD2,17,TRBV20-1,TGCAGTGCAGCGAGGACTAGCGGGATAAGTGGGTACAATGAGCAGTTCTTC,CSAARTSGISGYNEQFF
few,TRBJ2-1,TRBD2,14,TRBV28,TGTGCCAGCAGTTCTGGACTAGCGGGATCCCGGCCGTTCTTC,CASSSGLAGSRPFF
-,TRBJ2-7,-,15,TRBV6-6,TGTGCCAGCAGTTACTCTACCGGGACAAACTACGAGCAGTACTTC,CASSYSTGTNYEQYF
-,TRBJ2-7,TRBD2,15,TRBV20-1,TGCAGTGCTAGAGATCGAGCGGGGGTTAGCTACGAGCAGTACTTC,CSARDRAGVSYEQYF
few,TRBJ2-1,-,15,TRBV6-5,TGTGCCAGCACCCGGGTGTTTAGCTCCTACAATGAGCAGTTCTTC,CASTRVFSSYNEQFF
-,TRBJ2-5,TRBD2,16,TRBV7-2,TGTGCCAGCAGCATTCCGGGGAGGGGCCTCTCCTACGAGCTGTACTTC,CASSIPGRGLSYELYF
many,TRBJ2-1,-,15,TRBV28,TGTGCCAGCAGCGACCGACTAGTCGTAGGCAATGAGCAGTTCTTC,CASSDRLVVGNEQFF
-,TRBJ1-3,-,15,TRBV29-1,TGCAGCGTTAAAATCCGCCGGGAAAATGGAAACACCATATATTTT,CSVKIRRENGNTIYF
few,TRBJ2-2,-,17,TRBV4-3,TGCGCCAGCAGCCAAGGAGGAGGGATGGGAGAAACCGGGGAGCTGTTTTTT,CASSQGGGMGETGELFF
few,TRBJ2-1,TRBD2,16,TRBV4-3,TGCGCCAGCAGCCAAGACAGCAGCGGGAGAGCCAATGAGCAGTTCTTC,CASSQDSSGRANEQFF
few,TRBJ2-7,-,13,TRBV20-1,TGCAGTGCTACAGGGGATAGGCTCTACGAGCAGTACTTC,CSATGDRLYEQYF
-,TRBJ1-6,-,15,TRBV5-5,TGTGCCAGCAGCTTGTTACGGGGCGGTGGATTCACCCTCCACTTT,CASSLLRGGGFTLHF